There are a few counts of the clone carrying this T cell receptor beta chain. The antigen is unknown. This sample was taken from a study of cytomegalovirus exposure and HLA in healthy donors. Overall study findings and caveats: Apparent HLA restriction characterized most CMV-associated TCR beta chains in a later analysis.

The germline V gene has CDR1 SGHDT and CDR2 YYEEEE. This CDR3 comprises 16 residues. V shed 4 bases, J shed 3 bases, and the junction held 10 bases outside the gene matches. PCR employed 60 Vbeta and 13 Jbeta primers. Libraries were prepared by immunoSEQ multiplex PCR; TCRdb keeps only in-frame clonotypes and omits some of them. Of over 150,000 clones listed, roughly 70% are singletons. V usage is TRBV5-6 and J usage is TRBJ2-1; the match to TRBD2 covers 7 bases. The sample comprised PBMCs. The sequence was collected from a woman between 50 and 59 years old in good health and CMV-seropositive. The CDR3 nucleotides read TGTGCCAGCAGCCCTATTGCGGGGGTCGGCTACAATGAGCAGTTCTTC. Protein: CASSPIAGVGYNEQFF.